The 9 T cell receptor beta chains reported below all come from one sample, sequenced in a study of blood T cell repertoires in COVID-19. The repertoire was sequenced with immunoSEQ multiplex PCR; TCRdb's copy has only in-frame clones and lacks some. The data contain about 150,000 clones, over 90% of them seen just once; the ten biggest clones take up 0.5% to 0.65%. The sample taken for sequencing was peripheral blood. These receptor sequences come from a man in his fifties with acute or convalescent COVID-19.

The sample holds many counts of this clone. V and J are TRBV7-2 and TRBJ1-1; D might be TRBD1 (6 bases). The CDR3 is 15 amino acids. V lost 5 bases and J lost 1, with 14 bases in between. Germline loops: CDR1 SGHTA, CDR2 FQGNSA. CDR3 bases: TGTGCCAGCAGCACAGGGACGGCGGGGAACACTGAAGCTTTCTTT. Protein product: CASSTGTAGNTEAFF. Full variable domain (remainder filled in from reference TRBV7-2 and TRBJ1-1): GAGVSQSPSNKVTEKGKDVELRCDPISGHTALYWYRQSLGQGLEFLIYFQGNSAPDKSGLPSDRFSAERTGGSVSTLTIQRTQQEDSAVYLCASSTGTAGNTEAFFGQGTRLTVV.

The chain employs TRBV28 and TRBJ2-1; D perhaps matches TRBD2 (6 bases). The V gene lost 3 bases and the J gene lost 3 bases, with 9 bases spanning the gap. CDR3 size: 14 residues. Germline values: CDR1 MDHEN, CDR2 SYDVKM. CDR3 in amino acids: CASSLGSGYNEQFF. The DNA of the CDR3 is TGTGCCAGCAGTTTGGGTAGCGGCTACAATGAGCAGTTCTTC.

The rearrangement uses TRBV24-1 and TRBJ1-2, with TRBD1 identical over 8 bases. J gave up 7 bases and V 3 bases, and 3 bases lay outside the gene matches. The CDR3 runs 13 residues. Germline assignment: CDR1 KGHDR and CDR2 SFDVKD. CDR3 sequence reads: CATSDGQGSGYTF. DNA for the CDR3: TGTGCCACCAGTGATGGACAGGGCAGTGGCTACACCTTC.

The chain carries TRBV2 and TRBJ2-1, with TRBD1 matching 8 bases. Looked up from germline, CDR1 is SNHLY and CDR2 is FYNNEI. This CDR3 is 14 amino acids long. Germline trimming cut 8 bases from V and 3 bases from J; bases unmatched to any gene: 6. The CDR3 loop reads CASATGALYNEQFF. The CDR3 nucleotides are TGTGCCAGCGCGACAGGGGCTCTCTACAATGAGCAGTTCTTC.

This sequence joins TRBV5-1 and TRBJ2-3, with 8 positions matching TRBD1. The CDR3 sequence is 16 residues long. Trimming at V came to 0 bases and at J to 4 bases, leaving 7 bases not matched to a gene. Germline V gene data show CDR1 as SGHRS and CDR2 as YFSETQ. The CDR3 sequence is CASSLEGQGGADTQYF. Written as DNA, the CDR3 is TGCGCCAGCAGCTTGGAAGGACAGGGCGGCGCAGATACGCAGTATTTT.

This sequence joins TRBV4-1 and TRBJ2-1; TRBD2 matches at 10 bases. Trimming at V came to 6 bases and at J to 3 bases, leaving 5 bases not matched to a gene. CDR3 size: 15 residues. CDR1 is MGHRA, CDR2 YSYEKL, per germline. CDR3 coding DNA: TGCGCCAGCAGACTAAGACTAGCGGGCTACAATGAGCAGTTCTTC. It specifies CASRLRLAGYNEQFF.

The chain links TRBV5-1 to TRBJ2-7; 10 nucleotides agree with TRBD1. CDR1 SGHRS and CDR2 YFSETQ come from the germline V gene. The CDR3 runs 14 residues. V gave up 0 bases and J gave up 4 bases; unmatched junction bases: 1. CDR3 region: CASSLGQGAYEQYF. The CDR3, as DNA: TGCGCCAGCAGCTTGGGACAGGGGGCATACGAGCAGTACTTC.

V and J are TRBV11-2 and TRBJ2-1; 11 bases are shared with TRBD2. From germline, CDR1 is SGHAT and CDR2 FQNNGV. The CDR3 is 15 amino acids. The V gene end was trimmed by 2 bases and the J gene end by 7 bases; junction bases not matched to a gene: 4. The CDR3 bases are TGTGCCAGCAGCTTATTACTAGCGGGAGTGAATGAGCAGTTCTTC. This translates into CASSLLLAGVNEQFF.

This clone came up once. The chain has TRBV27 and TRBJ2-6; 7 nucleotides line up with TRBD1. This CDR3 contains 16 residues. V was pared by 9 bases and J by 4 bases, with 12 bases of the junction left unmatched. Germline V CDR1 and CDR2: MNHEY, SMNVEV (reference sequence). CDR3 residues: CASAGAGGTGANVLTF. The CDR3, as DNA: TGTGCCAGTGCTGGAGCAGGGGGAACAGGGGCCAACGTCCTGACTTTC.